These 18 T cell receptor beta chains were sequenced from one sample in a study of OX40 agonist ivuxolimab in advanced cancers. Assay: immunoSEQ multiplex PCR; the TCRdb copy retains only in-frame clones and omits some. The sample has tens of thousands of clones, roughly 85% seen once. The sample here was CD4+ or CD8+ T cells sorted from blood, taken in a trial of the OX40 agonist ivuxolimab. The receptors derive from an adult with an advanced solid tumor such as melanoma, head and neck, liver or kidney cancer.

The CDR3 DNA follows: TGTGCCAGTACCCCGGGAGAGGAAGGTGAAAAACTGTTTTTT. This translates into CASTPGEEGEKLFF. This chain uses TRBV19 with TRBJ1-4; no firm D call. This CDR3 is 14 amino acids long. The germline gives CDR1 LNHDA, CDR2 SQIVND (reference sequence). The V and J ends lost 7 bases and 7 bases respectively, with 16 bases between them.

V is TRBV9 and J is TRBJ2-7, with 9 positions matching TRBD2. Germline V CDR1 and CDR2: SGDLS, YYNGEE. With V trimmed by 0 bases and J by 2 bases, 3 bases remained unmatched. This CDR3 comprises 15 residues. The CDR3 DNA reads TGTGCCAGCAGCGTAGAAGGGACTAGCACCTACGAGCAGTACTTC. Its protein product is CASSVEGTSTYEQYF.

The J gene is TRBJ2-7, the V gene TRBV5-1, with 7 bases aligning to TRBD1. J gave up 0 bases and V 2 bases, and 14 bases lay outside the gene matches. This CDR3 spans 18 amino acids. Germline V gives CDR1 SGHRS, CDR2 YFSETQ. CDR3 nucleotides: TGCGCCAGCAGCTTCCTAAATTTCCGGGACAGAATCTCCTACGAGCAGTACTTC. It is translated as CASSFLNFRDRISYEQYF.

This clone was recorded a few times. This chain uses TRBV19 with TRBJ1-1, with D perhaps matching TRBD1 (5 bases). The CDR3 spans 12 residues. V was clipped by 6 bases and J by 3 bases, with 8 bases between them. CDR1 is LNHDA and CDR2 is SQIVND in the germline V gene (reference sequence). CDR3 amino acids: CASRGVYTEAFF. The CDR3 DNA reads TGTGCCAGTAGAGGGGTGTACACTGAAGCTTTCTTT.

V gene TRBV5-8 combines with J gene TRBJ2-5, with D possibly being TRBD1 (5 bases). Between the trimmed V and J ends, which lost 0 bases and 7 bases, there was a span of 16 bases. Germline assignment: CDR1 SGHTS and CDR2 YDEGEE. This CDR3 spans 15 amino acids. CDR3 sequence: CASSLGGASFGTQYF. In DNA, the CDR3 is TGTGCCAGCAGCTTGGGTGGGGCCAGTTTCGGGACCCAGTACTTC.

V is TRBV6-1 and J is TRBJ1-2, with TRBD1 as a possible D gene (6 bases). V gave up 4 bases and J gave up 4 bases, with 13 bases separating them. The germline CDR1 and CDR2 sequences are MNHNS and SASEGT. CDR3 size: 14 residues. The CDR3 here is CASSVLTGSYGYTF. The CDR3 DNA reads TGTGCCAGCAGTGTACTGACAGGTTCCTATGGCTACACCTTC.

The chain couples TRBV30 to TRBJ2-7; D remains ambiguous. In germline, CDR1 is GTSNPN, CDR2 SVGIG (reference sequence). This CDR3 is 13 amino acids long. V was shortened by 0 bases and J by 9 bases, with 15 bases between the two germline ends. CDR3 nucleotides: TGTGCCTGGAGTGTGGTTGAGCCTTCAGGGCAGTACTTC. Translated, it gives CAWSVVEPSGQYF.

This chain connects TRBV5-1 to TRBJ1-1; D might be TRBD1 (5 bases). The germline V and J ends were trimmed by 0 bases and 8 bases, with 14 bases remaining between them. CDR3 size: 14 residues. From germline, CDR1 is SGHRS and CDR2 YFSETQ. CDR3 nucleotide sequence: TGCGCCAGCAGCTTGGACAGGCGATCGAAAGAAGCTTTCTTT. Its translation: CASSLDRRSKEAFF.

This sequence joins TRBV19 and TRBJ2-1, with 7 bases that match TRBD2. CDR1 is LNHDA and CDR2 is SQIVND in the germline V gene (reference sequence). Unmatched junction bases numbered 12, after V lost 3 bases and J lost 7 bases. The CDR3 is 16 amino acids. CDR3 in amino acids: CASSISLGSGMNEQFF. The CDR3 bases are TGTGCCAGTAGTATTAGCCTCGGGAGCGGGATGAATGAGCAGTTCTTC. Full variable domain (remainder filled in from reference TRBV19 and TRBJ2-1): DGGITQSPKYLFRKEGQNVTLSCEQNLNHDAMYWYRQDPGQGLRLIYYSQIVNDFQKGDIAEGYSVSREKKESFPLTVTSAQKNPTAFYLCASSISLGSGMNEQFFGPGTRLTVL.

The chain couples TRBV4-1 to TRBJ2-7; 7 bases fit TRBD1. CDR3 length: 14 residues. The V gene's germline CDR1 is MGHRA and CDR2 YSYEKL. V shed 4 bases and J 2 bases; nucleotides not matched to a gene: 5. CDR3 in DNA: TGCGCCAGCAGCCGGGAGCAGGGGGCCTACGAGCAGTACTTC. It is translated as CASSREQGAYEQYF.

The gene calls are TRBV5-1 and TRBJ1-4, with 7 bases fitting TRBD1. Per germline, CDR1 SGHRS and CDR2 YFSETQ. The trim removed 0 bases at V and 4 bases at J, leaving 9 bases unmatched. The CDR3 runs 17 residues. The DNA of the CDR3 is TGCGCCAGCAGCTTGGCCTCGGAGGGACAGCTTAATGAAAAACTGTTTTTT. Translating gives CASSLASEGQLNEKLFF.

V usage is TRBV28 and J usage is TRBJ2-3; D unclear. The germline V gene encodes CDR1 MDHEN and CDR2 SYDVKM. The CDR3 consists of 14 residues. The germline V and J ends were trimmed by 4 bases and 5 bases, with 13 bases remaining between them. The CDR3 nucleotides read TGTGCCAGCAGTTGGAGCCTGGGGAAAGATACGCAGTATTTT. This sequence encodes CASSWSLGKDTQYF. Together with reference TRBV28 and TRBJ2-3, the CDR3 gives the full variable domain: DVKVTQSSRYLVKRTGEKVFLECVQDMDHENMFWYRQDPGLGLRLIYFSYDVKMKEKGDIPEGYSVSREKKERFSLILESASTNQTSMYLCASSWSLGKDTQYFGPGTRLTVL.

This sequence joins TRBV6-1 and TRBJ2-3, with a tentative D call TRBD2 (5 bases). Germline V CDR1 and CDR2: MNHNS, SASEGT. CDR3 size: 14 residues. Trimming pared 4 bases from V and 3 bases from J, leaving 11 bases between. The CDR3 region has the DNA TGTGCCAGCAGTGGTGTCTCGGGAACAGATACGCAGTATTTT. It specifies CASSGVSGTDTQYF.

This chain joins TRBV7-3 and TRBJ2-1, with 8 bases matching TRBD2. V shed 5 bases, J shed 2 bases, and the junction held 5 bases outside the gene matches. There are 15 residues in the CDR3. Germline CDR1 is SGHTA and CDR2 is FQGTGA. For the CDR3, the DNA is TGTGCCAGCAGCCTCTTCGGGGGGGCCTACAATGAGCAGTTCTTC. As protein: CASSLFGGAYNEQFF.

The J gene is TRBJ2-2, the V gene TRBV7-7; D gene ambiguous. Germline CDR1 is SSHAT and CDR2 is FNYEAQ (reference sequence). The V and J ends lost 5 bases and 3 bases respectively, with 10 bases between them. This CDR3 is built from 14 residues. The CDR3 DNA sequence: TGTGCCAGCAGCCCAACAACTTACACCGGGGAGCTGTTTTTT. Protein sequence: CASSPTTYTGELFF.

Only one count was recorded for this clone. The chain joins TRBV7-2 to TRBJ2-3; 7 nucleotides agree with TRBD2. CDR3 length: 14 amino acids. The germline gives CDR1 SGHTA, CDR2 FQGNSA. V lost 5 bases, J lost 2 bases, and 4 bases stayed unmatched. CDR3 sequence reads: CASSRGLDTDTQYF. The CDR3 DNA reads TGTGCCAGCAGCCGCGGACTAGACACAGATACGCAGTATTTT.

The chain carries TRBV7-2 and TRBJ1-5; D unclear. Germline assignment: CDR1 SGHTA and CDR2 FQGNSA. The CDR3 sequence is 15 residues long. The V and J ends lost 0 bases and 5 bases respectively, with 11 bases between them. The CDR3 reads CASSLAGGGYQPQHF. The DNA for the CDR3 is TGTGCCAGCAGCTTAGCGGGCGGAGGGTATCAGCCCCAGCATTTT.

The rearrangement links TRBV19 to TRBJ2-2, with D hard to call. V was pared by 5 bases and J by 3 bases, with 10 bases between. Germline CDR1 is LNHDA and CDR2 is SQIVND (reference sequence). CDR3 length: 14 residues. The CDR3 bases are TGTGCCAGTAGTCCCGTTACGGACACCGGGGAGCTGTTTTTT. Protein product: CASSPVTDTGELFF.